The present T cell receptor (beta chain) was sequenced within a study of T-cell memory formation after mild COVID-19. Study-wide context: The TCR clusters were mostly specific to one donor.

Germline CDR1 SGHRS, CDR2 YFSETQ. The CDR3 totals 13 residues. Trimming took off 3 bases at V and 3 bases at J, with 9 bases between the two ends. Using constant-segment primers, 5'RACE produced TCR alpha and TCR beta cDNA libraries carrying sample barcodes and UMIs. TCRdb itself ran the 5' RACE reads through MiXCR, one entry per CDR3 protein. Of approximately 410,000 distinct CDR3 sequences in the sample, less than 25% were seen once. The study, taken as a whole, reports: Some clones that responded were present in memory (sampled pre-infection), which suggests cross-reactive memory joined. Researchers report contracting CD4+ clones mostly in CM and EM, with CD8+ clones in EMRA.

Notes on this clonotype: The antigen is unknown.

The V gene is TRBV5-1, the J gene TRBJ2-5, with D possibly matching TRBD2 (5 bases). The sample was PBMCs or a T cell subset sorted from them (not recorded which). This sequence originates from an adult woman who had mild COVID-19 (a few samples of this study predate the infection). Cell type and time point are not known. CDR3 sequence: CASSSSGKETQYF. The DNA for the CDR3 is TGCGCCAGCAGCTCAAGCGGCAAAGAGACCCAGTACTTC.